The 24 T cell receptor beta chains given below trace back to one sample, sequenced in a study of blood T cell repertoires in COVID-19. The table came from immunoSEQ multiplex PCR; TCRdb's copy has only in-frame clones and leaves some out. The table has roughly 120,000 clones, around 88% seen once. The sequenced sample was peripheral blood. These receptors were taken from a woman aged 45-65 years with active or convalescent COVID-19.

V usage is TRBV19 and J usage is TRBJ1-5; 7 bases match TRBD1. Germline loops: CDR1 LNHDA, CDR2 SQIVND (reference sequence). V lost 3 bases and J lost 2; bases outside the gene matches: 7. The CDR3 contains 16 residues. In DNA form, the CDR3 reads TGTGCCAGTAGTATGTTACAGGGGATGGGCAATCAGCCCCAGCATTTT. This encodes CASSMLQGMGNQPQHF.

The CDR3 spells CAWSRQYEQYF. The CDR3 bases are TGTGCCTGGAGTAGACAGTACGAGCAGTACTTC. This sequence joins TRBV30 and TRBJ2-7; D is possibly TRBD1 (5 bases). CDR1 and CDR2 from the germline V gene are GTSNPN and SVGIG (reference sequence). V lost 2 bases to trimming and J lost 4 bases, with 6 bases between them. The CDR3 sequence is 11 residues long.

As DNA, the CDR3 is TGTGCCAGCAGTTACAGAGGCGTAGACGGAGAGACCCAGTACTTC. Encoded protein: CASSYRGVDGETQYF. The chain has TRBV6-5 and TRBJ2-5; D remains ambiguous. Trimming took 2 bases from V and 4 from J, leaving 14 bases between them. Germline CDR1 and CDR2: MNHEY and SVGAGI. This CDR3 region has 15 residues.

The chain is built from TRBV4-2 and TRBJ1-6; TRBD1 is a possible D gene (5 bases). V lost 0 bases and J lost 12, with 12 bases in between. Germline V gives CDR1 LGHNA, CDR2 YNFKEQ. This CDR3 contains 14 residues. The DNA of the CDR3 is TGTGCCAGCAGCCAAGATATTCAGGGTTTACCCCTCCACTTT. Protein: CASSQDIQGLPLHF.

The chain employs TRBV19 and TRBJ1-1; a weak D match, TRBD1 (6 bases). The V end lost 4 bases, the J end lost 6 bases, and 12 bases lay between the germline ends. Germline V gives CDR1 LNHDA, CDR2 SQIVND (reference sequence). This CDR3 contains 13 residues. The CDR3 DNA is TGTGCCAGTAGTAAAAACAGGGCAGCTGAAGCTTTCTTT. Its protein is CASSKNRAAEAFF.

Comments on this clone: Other DNA sequences of this sample code for an identical CDR3. This chain uses TRBV12-3 or TRBV12-4 with TRBJ1-3; D ambiguous. V dropped 6 bases and J dropped 0 bases, with 3 bases sitting between them. This CDR3 has 12 residues. CDR3 nucleotides: TGTGCCAGCAGGTACTCTGGAAACACCATATATTTT. Its protein is CASRYSGNTIYF.

J is TRBJ2-1 and V is TRBV4-3; 7 nucleotides line up with TRBD2. Germline loops: CDR1 LGHNA, CDR2 YSLEER. V dropped 0 bases and J dropped 4; count of bases not matched to a gene: 24. The CDR3 loop spans 22 amino acids. The CDR3 here is CASSQESARASGGQMGYNEQFF. The CDR3 coding sequence is TGCGCCAGCAGCCAAGAGTCTGCTCGGGCTAGCGGAGGGCAAATGGGGTACAATGAGCAGTTCTTC.

This clone was counted a few times. CDR3 DNA sequence: TGTGCCAGCATGGGGGCACGAGGGAGACAGGAGACCCAGTACTTC. Its translation is CASMGARGRQETQYF. The V gene is TRBV2, the J gene TRBJ2-5; possible D gene TRBD1, 6 bases. Germline V gives CDR1 SNHLY, CDR2 FYNNEI. Trimming shortened V by 7 bases and J by 5 bases, and 20 bases separated the two germline ends. The CDR3 runs to 15 residues.

The J gene is TRBJ2-7, the V gene TRBV9; tentatively, D is TRBD2 (6 bases). This CDR3 contains 15 residues. Germline V gene sequence: CDR1 SGDLS, CDR2 YYNGEE. Trimming stripped 3 bases from V and 6 bases from J, with 19 bases between. The CDR3 DNA reads TGTGCCAGCAGCGGCTACGGGACTGCTGGATCCGAGCAGTACTTC. Translating gives CASSGYGTAGSEQYF.

The chain employs TRBV9 and TRBJ2-7, with 7 positions matching TRBD2. Unmatched junction bases numbered 6, after V lost 2 bases and J lost 4 bases. From germline, CDR1 is SGDLS and CDR2 YYNGEE. CDR3 length: 14 amino acids. CDR3 in DNA: TGTGCCAGCAGCGTTGCGGGAGATAGGTACGAGCAGTACTTC. It translates to CASSVAGDRYEQYF.

This chain uses TRBV5-4 with TRBJ1-3; possibly TRBD1 for D (6 bases). Looked up from germline, CDR1 is SGHNT and CDR2 is YYREEE (reference sequence). The ends were cut back, 4 bases at V and 1 base at J, with 15 bases in the middle. This CDR3 is 16 amino acids long. Here the CDR3 DNA reads TGTGCCAGCAGCCCCGAGGGGGGGCCATCTGGAAACACCATATATTTT. This translates into CASSPEGGPSGNTIYF.

The table lists this clone with a few counts. This chain joins TRBV15 and TRBJ2-3; 13 bases are a match to TRBD2. V lost 1 base to trimming and J lost 1 base; unmatched junction nucleotides: 8. The CDR3 totals 19 residues. From germline, CDR1 is LNHNV and CDR2 YYDKDF (reference sequence). CDR3 in amino acids: CATSRVLAGGPPGTDTQYF. Here the CDR3 DNA reads TGTGCCACCAGCAGAGTACTAGCGGGAGGGCCCCCCGGCACAGATACGCAGTATTTT.

This rearrangement joins TRBV24-1 to TRBJ2-1; 7 nucleotides agree with TRBD1. This CDR3 spans 14 amino acids. Germline CDR1 and CDR2: KGHDR and SFDVKD. The V gene end was trimmed by 12 bases and the J gene end by 5 bases; junction bases not matched to a gene: 12. CDR3 in amino acids: CAAGRRGGHNEQFF. The CDR3 region has the DNA TGTGCCGCAGGCCGTAGAGGGGGCCACAATGAGCAGTTCTTC.

The chain uses TRBV27 and TRBJ2-7, with 9 bases identical to TRBD2. The CDR3 covers 14 residues. Germline V gene sequence: CDR1 MNHEY, CDR2 SMNVEV (reference sequence). J was trimmed by 1 base and V by 8 bases; bases with no gene match: 6. The CDR3 DNA is TGTGCCAGCTGCCCTAGCGGGAAGTCCTACGAGCAGTACTTC. Translated, it gives CASCPSGKSYEQYF.

The V call is TRBV6-2 or TRBV6-3, the J call TRBJ2-7; no definite D call. Germline CDR1 is MNHEY and CDR2 is SVGEGT. Trimming pared 6 bases from V and 4 bases from J, leaving 7 bases between. This CDR3 has 11 residues. The CDR3 spells CASSLEYEQYF. For the CDR3, the DNA is TGTGCCAGCAGCCTAGAGTACGAGCAGTACTTC.

This chain joins TRBV30 and TRBJ2-1; 11 bases line up with TRBD2. CDR1 is GTSNPN and CDR2 is SVGIG in the germline V gene (reference sequence). The CDR3 length is 13 residues. J gave up 5 bases and V 8 bases, and 5 bases lay outside the gene matches. CDR3 region: CASRLAGNNEQFF. DNA of the CDR3: TGTGCCAGCAGACTAGCGGGGAACAATGAGCAGTTCTTC.

The rearrangement joins TRBV3-1 (or the pseudogene TRBV3-2) to TRBJ1-2; D may be TRBD1 (6 bases). CDR3 length: 16 residues. Per the germline V gene, CDR1 is LGHDT and CDR2 is YNNKEL (reference sequence). V was pared by 4 bases and J by 0 bases, with 15 bases between. This CDR3 is CASSLLGGATNYGYTF. CDR3 DNA: TGTGCCAGCAGCCTTCTCGGGGGGGCAACTAACTATGGCTACACCTTC.

The chain is built from TRBV25-1 and TRBJ2-2, with 8 bases lining up with TRBD2. Trimming removed 5 bases from V and 4 bases from J; junction bases left unmatched: 9. The length of the CDR3 is 16 residues. Germline V CDR1 and CDR2: MGHDK, SYGVNS. CDR3 DNA sequence: TGTGCCAGCAGTCCGGGCGGGAGGTCGTCCACCGGGGAGCTGTTTTTT. Its translation: CASSPGGRSSTGELFF.

The rearrangement joins TRBV7-8 to TRBJ1-1; TRBD1 matches at 9 bases. The trim removed 4 bases at V and 5 bases at J, leaving 5 bases unmatched. Germline V gene data show CDR1 as SGHVS and CDR2 as FQNEAQ. The CDR3 consists of 14 residues. CDR3 sequence reads: CASSSDRGRTEAFF. DNA of the CDR3: TGTGCCAGCAGCTCGGACAGGGGACGAACTGAAGCTTTCTTT.

The CDR3 reads CASSPFERPGFEQYF. CDR3 coding DNA: TGTGCCAGCAGCCCCTTTGAGCGGCCGGGTTTCGAGCAGTACTTC. The chain links TRBV4-2 to TRBJ2-7; maybe TRBD2 (5 bases). Germline V gene sequence: CDR1 LGHNA, CDR2 YNFKEQ. V lost 4 bases and J lost 6, with 19 bases in between. There are 15 residues in the CDR3.

CDR3 nucleotides: TGTGCCAGCAGCTTGGCGTCTCTAGCGGGCTACGAGCAGTACTTC. The encoded protein is CASSLASLAGYEQYF. This sequence joins TRBV5-4 and TRBJ2-7, with 8 bases fitting TRBD2. Germline V lookup: CDR1 SGHNT, CDR2 YYREEE (reference sequence). The CDR3 spans 15 residues. With 0 bases clipped from V and 3 bases from J, the junction kept 5 bases outside the gene matches.

V is TRBV20-1 and J is TRBJ1-3; unclear D gene. The CDR3 is 13 amino acids. Between the trimmed V and J ends, which lost 3 bases and 4 bases, there was a span of 10 bases. The germline V gene encodes CDR1 DFQATT and CDR2 SNEGSKA (reference sequence). Here the CDR3 reads CSASKEAGNTIYF. In DNA form, the CDR3 reads TGCAGTGCTAGTAAGGAGGCCGGAAACACCATATATTTT.

V is TRBV19 and J is TRBJ2-1, with 12 bases fitting TRBD1. Per the germline V gene, CDR1 is LNHDA and CDR2 is SQIVND (reference sequence). Trimming at V came to 5 bases and at J to 5 bases, leaving 4 bases not matched to a gene. There are 15 residues in the CDR3. This CDR3 reads CASSVGQGAHNEQFF. CDR3 coding DNA: TGTGCCAGTAGTGTGGGACAGGGGGCCCACAATGAGCAGTTCTTC.

This clone has only one observation. One end of the junction varies from germline; a read error may be responsible. V gene TRBV12-3 or TRBV12-4 combines with J gene TRBJ1-1; D may be TRBD1 (6 bases). The CDR3 consists of 12 residues. In nucleotides, the CDR3 is TGTGCCAGCGGCCTCTCGGACAGCATGTTCACCTTT. It yields the protein CASGLSDSMFTF.